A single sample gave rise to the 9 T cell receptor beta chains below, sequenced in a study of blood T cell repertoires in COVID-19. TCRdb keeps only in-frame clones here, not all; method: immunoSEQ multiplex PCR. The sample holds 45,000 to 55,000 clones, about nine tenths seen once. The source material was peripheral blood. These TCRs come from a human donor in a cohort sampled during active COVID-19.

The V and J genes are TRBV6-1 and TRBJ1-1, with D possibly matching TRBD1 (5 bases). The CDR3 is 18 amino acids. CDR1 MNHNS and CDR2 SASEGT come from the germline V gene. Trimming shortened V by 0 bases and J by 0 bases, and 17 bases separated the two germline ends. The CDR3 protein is CASSEARGAGRLNTEAFF. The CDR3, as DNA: TGTGCCAGCAGTGAAGCACGAGGAGCAGGGAGGTTGAACACTGAAGCTTTCTTT.

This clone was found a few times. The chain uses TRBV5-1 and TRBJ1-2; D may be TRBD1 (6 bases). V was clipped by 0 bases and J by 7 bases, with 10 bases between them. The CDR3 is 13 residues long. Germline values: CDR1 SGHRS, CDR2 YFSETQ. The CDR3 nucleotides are TGCGCCAGCAGCTTGGGACAGGATGGTGGCTACACCTTC. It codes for CASSLGQDGGYTF. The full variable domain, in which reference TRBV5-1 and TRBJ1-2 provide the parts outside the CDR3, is KAGVTQTPRYLIKTRGQQVTLSCSPISGHRSVSWYQQTPGQGLQFLFEYFSETQRNKGNFPGRFSGRQFSNSRSEMNVSTLELGDSALYLCASSLGQDGGYTFGSGTRLTVV.

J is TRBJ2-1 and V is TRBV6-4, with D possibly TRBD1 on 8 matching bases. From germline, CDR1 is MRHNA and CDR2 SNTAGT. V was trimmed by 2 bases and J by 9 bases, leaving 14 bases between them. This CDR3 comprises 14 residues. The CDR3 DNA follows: TGTGCCAGCAGTGACGGGAACAGGGGGGGTGAGCAGTTCTTC. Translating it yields CASSDGNRGGEQFF.

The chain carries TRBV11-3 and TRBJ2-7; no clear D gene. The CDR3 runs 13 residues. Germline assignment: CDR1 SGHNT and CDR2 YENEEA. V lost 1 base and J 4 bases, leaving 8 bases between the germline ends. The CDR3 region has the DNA TGTGCCAGCAGCTTAGGGTTGGAGTACGAGCAGTACTTC. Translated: CASSLGLEYEQYF.

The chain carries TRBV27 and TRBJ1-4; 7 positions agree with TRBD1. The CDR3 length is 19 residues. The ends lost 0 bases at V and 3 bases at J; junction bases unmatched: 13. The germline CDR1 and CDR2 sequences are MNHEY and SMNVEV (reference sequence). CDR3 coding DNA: TGTGCCAGCAGTTTATCCTTCACCCCGCTCGGGACAGCTAATGAAAAACTGTTTTTT. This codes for CASSLSFTPLGTANEKLFF.

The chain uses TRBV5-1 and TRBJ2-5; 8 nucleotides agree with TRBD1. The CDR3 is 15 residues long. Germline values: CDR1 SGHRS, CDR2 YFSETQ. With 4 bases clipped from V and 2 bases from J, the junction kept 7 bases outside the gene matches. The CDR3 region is CASSPTGASQETQYF. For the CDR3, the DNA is TGCGCCAGCAGCCCGACAGGGGCGTCACAAGAGACCCAGTACTTC.

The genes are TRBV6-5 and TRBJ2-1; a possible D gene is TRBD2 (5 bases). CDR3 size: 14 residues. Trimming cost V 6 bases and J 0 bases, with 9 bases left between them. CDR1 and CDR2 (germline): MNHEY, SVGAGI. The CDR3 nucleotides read TGTGCCAGCAGCACTAGGAGCTCCTACAATGAGCAGTTCTTC. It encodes CASSTRSSYNEQFF.

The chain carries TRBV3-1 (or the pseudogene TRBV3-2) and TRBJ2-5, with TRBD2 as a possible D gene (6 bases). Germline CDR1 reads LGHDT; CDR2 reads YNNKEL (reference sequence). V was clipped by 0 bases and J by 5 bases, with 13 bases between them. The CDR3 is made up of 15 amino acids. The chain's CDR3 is CASSQDWGVEETQYF. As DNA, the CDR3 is TGTGCCAGCAGCCAAGACTGGGGGGTCGAGGAGACCCAGTACTTC.

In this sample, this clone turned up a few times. CDR3 region: CASSSSVGQGNQPQHF. In nucleotides, the CDR3 is TGTGCCAGCAGTTCATCGGTGGGACAGGGCAATCAGCCCCAGCATTTT. The chain is built from TRBV28 and TRBJ1-5, with 8 nucleotides matching TRBD1. The junction had 7 bases not matched to a gene; V was cut back by 4 bases and J by 2 bases. In germline, CDR1 is MDHEN, CDR2 SYDVKM. The CDR3 length is 16 residues.